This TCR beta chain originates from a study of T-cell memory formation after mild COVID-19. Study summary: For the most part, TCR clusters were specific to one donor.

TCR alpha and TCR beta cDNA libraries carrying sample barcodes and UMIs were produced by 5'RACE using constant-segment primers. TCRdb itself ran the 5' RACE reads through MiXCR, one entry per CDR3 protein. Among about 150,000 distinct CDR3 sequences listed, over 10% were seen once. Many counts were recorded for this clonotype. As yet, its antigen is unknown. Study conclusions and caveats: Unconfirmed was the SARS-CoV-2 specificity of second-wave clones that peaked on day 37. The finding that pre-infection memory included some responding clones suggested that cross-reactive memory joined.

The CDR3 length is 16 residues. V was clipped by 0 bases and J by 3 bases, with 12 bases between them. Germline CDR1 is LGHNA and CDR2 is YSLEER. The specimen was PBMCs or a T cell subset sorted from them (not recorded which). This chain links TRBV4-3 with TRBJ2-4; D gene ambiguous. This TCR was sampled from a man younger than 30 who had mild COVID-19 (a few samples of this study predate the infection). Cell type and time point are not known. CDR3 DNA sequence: TGCGCCAGCAGCCAAGATCCTGACGGTAGCAAAAACATTCAGTACTTC. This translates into CASSQDPDGSKNIQYF.